The 31 T cell receptor beta chains in this list originate from one sample, sequenced in a study of T cell repertoires in ileal Crohn's disease. Lamina propria lymphocytes from surgical specimens were isolated on a density gradient before sorting. Data came from immunoSEQ multiplex PCR; TCRdb stores just in-frame clones and leaves some out. The data show about 3,400 clones, with approximately 78% seen just once and around 3% held by the top ten. Sequencing used CD4+ T cells sorted from the ileum. These receptors originate from an adult with Crohn's disease.

The rearrangement uses TRBV6-6 and TRBJ1-5; tentative D call: TRBD1 (5 bases). V was clipped by 10 bases and J by 2 bases, with 18 bases between them. The CDR3 covers 15 residues. CDR1 is MNHNY and CDR2 is SVGAGI in the germline V gene (reference sequence). CDR3 sequence reads: CATLVQGVGNQPQHF. The CDR3 DNA reads TGTGCCACTCTGGTCCAGGGTGTTGGCAATCAGCCCCAGCATTTT.

This clone turned up a few times. The chain carries TRBV4-1 and TRBJ2-5, with 7 nucleotides matching TRBD1. Germline V gene data show CDR1 as MGHRA and CDR2 as YSYEKL. The length of the CDR3 is 16 residues. V lost 0 bases, J lost 5 bases, and 9 bases stayed unmatched. The CDR3 nucleotides read TGCGCCAGCAGCCAAGATTTGAACAGGGGCGGGGAGACCCAGTACTTC. Its translation: CASSQDLNRGGETQYF.

In regard to this clone: Different DNA sequences within this sample yield the same CDR3. The chain joins TRBV5-1 to TRBJ2-3, with 11 bases lining up with TRBD1. The germline CDR1 and CDR2 sequences are SGHRS and YFSETQ. After removal of 4 bases from V and 4 bases from J, the junction contained 5 bases not matched to a gene. The CDR3 is made up of 15 amino acids. The DNA for the CDR3 is TGCGCCAGCAGCCGCGGACAGGGGGCCGCAGATACGCAGTATTTT. This translates into CASSRGQGAADTQYF.

The CDR3 loop is CASSTIYEQYF. CDR3 DNA: TGTGCCAGCAGTACAATCTACGAGCAGTACTTC. The J gene is TRBJ2-7, the V gene TRBV2; unclear D gene. The V end lost 5 bases, the J end lost 3 bases, and 5 bases lay between the germline ends. Germline-derived CDR1 and CDR2 are SNHLY and FYNNEI. This CDR3 is built from 11 residues.

This chain links TRBV2 with TRBJ2-1; weak D call: TRBD2 (5 bases). Trimming stripped 7 bases from V and 0 bases from J, with 13 bases between. Germline-derived CDR1 and CDR2 are SNHLY and FYNNEI. The CDR3 sequence is 15 residues long. The CDR3 DNA sequence: TGTGCCAGCAAGGAGGCTGGTCTCTCCTACAATGAGCAGTTCTTC. It yields the protein CASKEAGLSYNEQFF. The variable domain in full, with the rest retrieved from reference TRBV2 and TRBJ2-1, is EPEVTQTPSHQVTQMGQEVILRCVPISNHLYFYWYRQILGQKVEFLVSFYNNEISEKSEIFDDQFSVERPDGSNFTLKIRSTKLEDSAMYFCASKEAGLSYNEQFFGPGTRLTVL.

The chain joins TRBV5-1 to TRBJ1-2; no clear D gene. Trimming left V 3 bases short and J 7 bases short, with 19 bases between. CDR3 length equals 15 residues. CDR1 and CDR2 from the germline V gene are SGHRS and YFSETQ. CDR3 sequence reads: CASSSYSTGAGGYTF. CDR3 bases: TGCGCCAGCAGCTCCTATTCTACGGGCGCGGGTGGCTACACCTTC.

This rearrangement joins TRBV5-6 to TRBJ2-5, with 7 positions matching TRBD2. With V trimmed by 0 bases and J by 6 bases, 5 bases remained unmatched. The CDR3 is 14 amino acids. CDR1 is SGHDT and CDR2 is YYEEEE in the germline V gene. The CDR3 sequence: CASSLGLAGKTQYF. The DNA for the CDR3 is TGTGCCAGCAGCTTGGGACTAGCTGGAAAGACCCAGTACTTC.

The gene calls are TRBV7-9 and TRBJ2-6, with D uncertain. CDR1 SEHNR and CDR2 FQNEAQ come from the germline V gene (reference sequence). This CDR3 comprises 15 residues. The V end lost 6 bases, the J end lost 0 bases, and 9 bases lay between the germline ends. In DNA, the CDR3 is TGTGCCAGCAGGTCCGCGAGCTCTGGGGCCAACGTCCTGACTTTC. Translated, it gives CASRSASSGANVLTF.

The V gene is TRBV5-4, the J gene TRBJ2-7; D is undetermined. Trimming cost V 0 bases and J 0 bases, with 7 bases left between them. CDR3 length: 14 amino acids. In germline, CDR1 is SGHNT, CDR2 YYREEE (reference sequence). CDR3 protein: CASSLDPSSYEQYF. In DNA, the CDR3 is TGTGCCAGCAGCTTGGACCCGAGCTCCTACGAGCAGTACTTC.

The chain recombines TRBV5-4 with TRBJ2-5, with TRBD1 as a possible D gene (5 bases). The CDR3 is 15 amino acids. Germline V gene lookup returns CDR1 SGHNT and CDR2 YYREEE (reference sequence). Trimming shortened V by 0 bases and J by 3 bases, and 12 bases separated the two germline ends. This CDR3 reads CASSLGGAAEETQYF. CDR3 in DNA: TGTGCCAGCAGCTTGGGTGGGGCAGCAGAAGAGACCCAGTACTTC.

The rearrangement links TRBV30 to TRBJ1-6; TRBD1 matches 7 bases. Germline CDR1 is GTSNPN and CDR2 is SVGIG (reference sequence). The V and J ends lost 0 bases and 9 bases, in that order; junction bases with no gene match: 5. CDR3 size: 14 residues. Here the CDR3 reads CAWSVGDRGSPLHF. The CDR3 bases are TGTGCCTGGAGTGTAGGGGACAGAGGTTCACCCCTCCACTTT.

This chain connects TRBV29-1 to TRBJ2-7; D uncertain. CDR1 and CDR2 from the germline V gene are SQVTM and ANQGSEA. Trimming took off 5 bases at V and 5 bases at J, with 13 bases between the two ends. The CDR3 is made up of 12 amino acids. CDR3 bases: TGCAGCGTTTTCCGAGGTACGGACGAGCAGTACTTC. Amino acid sequence: CSVFRGTDEQYF.

This clone showed up just once. The CDR3 region is CASSPGSQETQYF. CDR3 sequence (DNA): TGTGCCAGCAGTCCTGGCAGCCAAGAGACCCAGTACTTC. The genes are TRBV27 and TRBJ2-5; D is unclear. CDR3 length: 13 amino acids. Per the germline V gene, CDR1 is MNHEY and CDR2 is SMNVEV (reference sequence). Between the trimmed V and J ends, which lost 5 bases and 1 base, there was a span of 8 bases.

This clone was picked up a small number of times. This rearrangement joins TRBV7-9 to TRBJ1-4; a possible D gene is TRBD1 (6 bases). CDR1 is SEHNR and CDR2 is FQNEAQ in the germline V gene (reference sequence). Deletions cut 3 bases from V and 10 bases from J, with 15 bases between. The CDR3 spans 14 residues. The CDR3, as DNA: TGTGCCAGCAGCTTGGGAGGGGGTCCGGGAAAACTGTTTTTT. It encodes CASSLGGGPGKLFF.

The CDR3 loop is CASTGQGNQPQHF. The DNA for the CDR3 is TGCGCCAGCACTGGACAGGGAAATCAGCCCCAGCATTTT. The chain couples TRBV10-2 to TRBJ1-5; TRBD1 aligns across 8 bases. The CDR3 totals 13 residues. The germline V gene has CDR1 WSHSY and CDR2 SAAADI. Trimming cost V 7 bases and J 4 bases; bases outside gene matches: 3.

The CDR3 region has the DNA TGTGCCAGCAGCCCCCGGGACACCCCCAATGAGCAGTTCTTC. Its translation is CASSPRDTPNEQFF. The chain recombines TRBV11-3 with TRBJ2-1; possibly TRBD1 for D (6 bases). V lost 5 bases to trimming and J lost 6 bases, with 14 bases between them. CDR1 is SGHNT and CDR2 is YENEEA in the germline V gene. The CDR3 spans 14 residues.

The chain carries TRBV28 and TRBJ2-7; the match to TRBD1 covers 12 bases. Germline V CDR1 and CDR2: MDHEN, SYDVKM. The CDR3 has 15 residues. Losses at the gene ends were 2 bases for V and 7 bases for J; bases not matched to a gene: 6. The CDR3 sequence is CASSLTGQGAEEQYF. CDR3 coding DNA: TGTGCCAGCAGTTTAACGGGACAGGGGGCTGAAGAGCAGTACTTC.

This chain links TRBV7-2 with TRBJ2-5; D is ambiguous. V was clipped by 3 bases and J by 3 bases, with 11 bases between them. The CDR3 is made up of 14 amino acids. The germline V gene has CDR1 SGHTA and CDR2 FQGNSA. The CDR3 DNA reads as TGTGCCAGCAGCTTTTTGAACGCAGAAGAGACCCAGTACTTC. Its protein is CASSFLNAEETQYF.

The chain has TRBV5-8 and TRBJ1-1; TRBD1 matches 7 bases. Trimming cost V 4 bases and J 5 bases; bases outside gene matches: 8. Per the germline V gene, CDR1 is SGHTS and CDR2 is YDEGEE. The CDR3 contains 14 residues. DNA of the CDR3: TGTGCCAGCAGCCTTGCCCAGGGGGGAACTGAAGCTTTCTTT. It translates to CASSLAQGGTEAFF. Full variable domain (missing parts from reference TRBV5-8 and TRBJ1-1): EAGVTQSPTHLIKTRGQQATLRCSPISGHTSVYWYQQALGLGLQFLLWYDEGEERNRGNFPPRFSGRQFPNYSSELNVNALELEDSALYLCASSLAQGGTEAFFGQGTRLTVV.

V is TRBV6-6 and J is TRBJ2-6; tentative D call: TRBD1 (6 bases). CDR1 MNHNY and CDR2 SVGAGI come from the germline V gene (reference sequence). This CDR3 is 15 amino acids long. V lost 6 bases and J 4 bases, leaving 13 bases between the germline ends. CDR3 region: CASRLTGTGANVLTF. In nucleotides, the CDR3 is TGTGCCAGCAGACTTACAGGGACCGGGGCCAACGTCCTGACTTTC.

This clone appeared once. The chain employs TRBV19 and TRBJ1-1, with TRBD1 matching over 9 bases. The germline V gene has CDR1 LNHDA and CDR2 SQIVND (reference sequence). Trimming at V came to 5 bases and at J to 8 bases, leaving 12 bases not matched to a gene. The CDR3 runs to 15 residues. The CDR3 nucleotides are TGTGCCAGTAGTCCGCCTAATCGGGACAGGGTAGAAGCTTTCTTT. Protein product: CASSPPNRDRVEAFF.

V is TRBV30 and J is TRBJ1-4; the D is unclear. This CDR3 comprises 15 residues. Germline loops: CDR1 GTSNPN, CDR2 SVGIG (reference sequence). Trimming shortened V by 5 bases and J by 5 bases, and 18 bases separated the two germline ends. This chain's CDR3 is CAWGRPAGLNEKLFF. In DNA, the CDR3 is TGTGCCTGGGGTCGCCCCGCAGGCCTAAATGAAAAACTGTTTTTT.

This chain links TRBV5-1 with TRBJ2-1, with TRBD2 identical over 7 bases. The CDR3 is 14 residues long. The ends lost 2 bases at V and 2 bases at J; junction bases unmatched: 1. In germline, CDR1 is SGHRS, CDR2 YFSETQ. CDR3: CASSLAGPYNEQFF. Here the CDR3 DNA reads TGCGCCAGCAGCTTAGCGGGGCCCTACAATGAGCAGTTCTTC.

The table lists this clone with a few counts. This rearrangement joins TRBV10-1 to TRBJ2-5; D is unresolved. CDR1 and CDR2 (germline): WNHNN, SYGVQD (reference sequence). V dropped 2 bases and J dropped 3 bases, with 19 bases sitting between them. The CDR3 is made up of 17 amino acids. CDR3 nucleotides: TGCGCCAGCAGTGAGCAGAGGCACTATAGTTTTGAAGAGACCCAGTACTTC. Its translation: CASSEQRHYSFEETQYF.

The chain couples TRBV5-4 to TRBJ2-1, with a possible D match to TRBD2 (6 bases). Germline loops: CDR1 SGHNT, CDR2 YYREEE (reference sequence). V was pared by 4 bases and J by 5 bases, with 13 bases between. The CDR3 runs 14 residues. This CDR3 is CASSPSGGNNEQFF. CDR3 bases: TGTGCCAGCAGCCCAAGTGGGGGGAACAATGAGCAGTTCTTC.

In this sample, this clone turned up a few times. Other DNA sequences of this sample code for an identical CDR3. The chain employs TRBV6-1 and TRBJ1-5; tentative D call: TRBD1 (5 bases). V was cut by 5 bases and J by 4 bases, with 9 bases left in between. Per the germline V gene, CDR1 is MNHNS and CDR2 is SASEGT. The CDR3 has 13 residues. As DNA, the CDR3 is TGTGCCAGCAGTTCTCAGGGAAATCAGCCCCAGCATTTT. Protein sequence: CASSSQGNQPQHF.

This clone has only a few counts. The chain is built from TRBV19 and TRBJ1-2, with 7 nucleotides matching TRBD1. The CDR3 is 16 residues long. Germline loops: CDR1 LNHDA, CDR2 SQIVND (reference sequence). Unmatched junction bases numbered 9, after V lost 3 bases and J lost 2 bases. The CDR3 sequence: CASSINSGGKNYGYTF. The CDR3 DNA is TGTGCCAGTAGTATCAACTCAGGGGGGAAAAACTATGGCTACACCTTC. The full variable domain, with the rest looked up from reference TRBV19 and TRBJ1-2, is DGGITQSPKYLFRKEGQNVTLSCEQNLNHDAMYWYRQDPGQGLRLIYYSQIVNDFQKGDIAEGYSVSREKKESFPLTVTSAQKNPTAFYLCASSINSGGKNYGYTFGSGTRLTVV.

This clone has more than one count but fewer than ten. V and J are TRBV2 and TRBJ1-5; tentatively, D is TRBD1 (6 bases). This CDR3 contains 13 residues. Germline values: CDR1 SNHLY, CDR2 FYNNEI. V was clipped by 6 bases and J by 9 bases, with 15 bases between them. The CDR3 reads CASRATGMTPQHF. As DNA, the CDR3 is TGTGCCAGCAGAGCTACAGGGATGACGCCCCAGCATTTT.

The CDR3 DNA reads as TGCGCCAGCAGTGACCCCTCAGAACGGGGGTACAATGAGCAGTTCTTC. Its translation: CASSDPSERGYNEQFF. V is TRBV10-2 and J is TRBJ2-1; D possibly corresponds to TRBD2 (6 bases). The germline gives CDR1 WSHSY, CDR2 SAAADI. The V gene lost 3 bases and the J gene lost 4 bases, with 16 bases spanning the gap. CDR3 length equals 16 residues.

The V call is TRBV10-3, the J call TRBJ1-6, with 7 bases fitting TRBD1. The junction had 11 bases not matched to a gene; V was cut back by 10 bases and J by 5 bases. CDR3 size: 15 residues. Germline V CDR1 and CDR2: ENHRY, SYGVKD. The CDR3 DNA follows: TGTGCCACAAACCCCCGACAGGGCAATAATTCACCCCTCCACTTT. This codes for CATNPRQGNNSPLHF.

Note on this clone: A junction boundary mismatches the germline segment, possibly from a read error. This chain uses TRBV7-7 with TRBJ2-2, with a tentative D call TRBD2 (5 bases). The CDR3 is 16 residues long. Per germline, CDR1 SSHAT and CDR2 FNYEAQ (reference sequence). In nucleotides, the CDR3 is TGTGCTAGCAGCTTAGGCCCCCGGAGCGGAGGCGGGGAGCTGTTTTTT. Translating it yields CASSLGPRSGGGELFF.